A single sample gave rise to the 27 T cell receptor beta chains below, sequenced in a study of cytomegalovirus exposure and HLA in healthy donors. TCRdb's table, derived via immunoSEQ multiplex PCR, lists solely in-frame clones and lacks some. The sample shows around 250,000 clones, 90% of them seen only once. The specimen sequenced was PBMCs. The receptors originated from a young woman in good health and CMV-seronegative.

The chain joins TRBV27 to TRBJ2-3; D uncertain. Germline assignment: CDR1 MNHEY and CDR2 SMNVEV (reference sequence). The CDR3 is made up of 14 amino acids. Trimming removed 8 bases from V and 0 bases from J, with 12 bases in between. The CDR3 loop reads CASRWALSTDTQYF. The CDR3 DNA follows: TGTGCCAGCCGTTGGGCGCTGAGCACAGATACGCAGTATTTT.

CDR3 sequence: CASTPSQRGYYEQYF. The CDR3 DNA follows: TGTGCCAGCACCCCTTCGCAGCGGGGGTACTACGAGCAGTACTTC. The rearrangement links TRBV2 to TRBJ2-7; TRBD2 matches 8 bases. The CDR3 consists of 15 residues. V gave up 7 bases and J gave up 3 bases; unmatched junction bases: 11. Germline V CDR1 and CDR2: SNHLY, FYNNEI.

V usage is TRBV7-8 and J usage is TRBJ2-2, with a weak D call TRBD1 (6 bases). The CDR3 covers 16 residues. Germline V gives CDR1 SGHVS, CDR2 FQNEAQ. Between the trimmed V and J ends, which lost 2 bases and 0 bases, there was a span of 10 bases. The CDR3 sequence: CASSLPDSTNTGELFF. The CDR3 DNA follows: TGTGCCAGCAGCTTACCGGACAGTACGAACACCGGGGAGCTGTTTTTT. The variable domain in full, with the rest retrieved from reference TRBV7-8 and TRBJ2-2, is GAGVSQSPRYKVAKRGQDVALRCDPISGHVSLFWYQQALGQGPEFLTYFQNEAQLDKSGLPSDRFFAERPEGSVSTLKIQRTQQEDSAVYLCASSLPDSTNTGELFFGEGSRLTVL.

The gene calls are TRBV2 and TRBJ2-4; TRBD1 aligns across 11 bases. Trimming cost V 6 bases and J 2 bases; bases outside gene matches: 6. Germline CDR1 reads SNHLY; CDR2 reads FYNNEI. This CDR3 has 16 residues. The CDR3 DNA follows: TGTGCCAGCAGGCGGGACAGGGGGGGGACCAAAAACATTCAGTACTTC. Its protein is CASRRDRGGTKNIQYF.

The J gene is TRBJ2-5, the V gene TRBV6-5; 12 bases agree with TRBD2. After removal of 6 bases from V and 5 bases from J, the junction contained 7 bases not matched to a gene. Looked up from germline, CDR1 is MNHEY and CDR2 is SVGAGI. The CDR3 length is 15 residues. In DNA, the CDR3 is TGTGCCAGCAGGCTAGCGGGGGGGCCGCGGGAGACCCAGTACTTC. Protein sequence: CASRLAGGPRETQYF.

This chain uses TRBV7-2 with TRBJ2-2, with 10 bases that match TRBD2. Germline CDR1 and CDR2: SGHTA and FQGNSA. Trimming cost V 4 bases and J 4 bases; bases outside gene matches: 3. The CDR3 spans 15 residues. Here the CDR3 DNA reads TGTGCCAGCAGCTGGGGACTAGCGAGCACCGGGGAGCTGTTTTTT. It specifies CASSWGLASTGELFF. Complete variable domain (other parts from reference TRBV7-2 and TRBJ2-2): GAGVSQSPSNKVTEKGKDVELRCDPISGHTALYWYRQSLGQGLEFLIYFQGNSAPDKSGLPSDRFSAERTGGSVSTLTIQRTQQEDSAVYLCASSWGLASTGELFFGEGSRLTVL.

This clone was seen a single time. The chain is built from TRBV7-9 and TRBJ2-1; 10 nucleotides align to TRBD2. Trimming at V came to 6 bases and at J to 6 bases, leaving 5 bases not matched to a gene. The CDR3 runs to 14 residues. The germline V gene encodes CDR1 SEHNR and CDR2 FQNEAQ (reference sequence). This CDR3 is CASRERGGINEQFF. The CDR3 DNA is TGTGCCAGCAGGGAGCGGGGGGGAATCAATGAGCAGTTCTTC.

The chain joins TRBV27 to TRBJ1-5; 10 positions agree with TRBD1. The CDR3 length is 18 residues. Per germline, CDR1 MNHEY and CDR2 SMNVEV (reference sequence). Trimming took 6 bases from V and 2 from J; bases not matched to a gene: 13. DNA for the CDR3: TGTGCCAGCAGCAAAATATTGGGACAGGGGATTGGCAATCAGCCCCAGCATTTT. It yields the protein CASSKILGQGIGNQPQHF.

V and J are TRBV9 and TRBJ2-5; no clear D gene. Trimming shortened V by 4 bases and J by 1 base, and 8 bases separated the two germline ends. The CDR3 spans 13 residues. Germline lookup yields CDR1 SGDLS and CDR2 YYNGEE. This CDR3 reads CASSHGSQETQYF. CDR3 DNA: TGTGCCAGCAGCCACGGGTCCCAAGAGACCCAGTACTTC.

The chain is built from TRBV6-5 and TRBJ2-7, with D tentatively TRBD1 (5 bases). The V gene's germline CDR1 is MNHEY and CDR2 SVGAGI. Deletions cut 6 bases from V and 0 bases from J, with 12 bases between. The CDR3 sequence is 14 residues long. CDR3 in DNA: TGTGCCAGCAGCCGCCATAGGGGCTCCTACGAGCAGTACTTC. Its protein product is CASSRHRGSYEQYF.

V is TRBV16 and J is TRBJ1-2; no firm D call. The CDR3 contains 13 residues. V was clipped by 4 bases and J by 7 bases, with 13 bases between them. Germline V gene lookup returns CDR1 KGHSY and CDR2 FQNENV. The CDR3 region is CASSPSLAGGYTF. Written as DNA, the CDR3 is TGTGCCAGCAGCCCCTCGTTGGCGGGTGGCTACACCTTC.

This chain uses TRBV19 with TRBJ1-2; 9 bases are shared with TRBD1. CDR1 LNHDA and CDR2 SQIVND come from the germline V gene (reference sequence). The junction had 4 bases not matched to a gene; V was cut back by 11 bases and J by 0 bases. This CDR3 has 13 amino acids. CDR3 DNA sequence: TGTGCCTCAACAGGGGGCCCTAACTATGGCTACACCTTC. Amino acid sequence: CASTGGPNYGYTF.

V gene TRBV5-6 combines with J gene TRBJ2-1; tentative D call: TRBD2 (6 bases). The CDR3 runs 15 residues. Trimming took 0 bases from V and 6 from J, leaving 13 bases between them. The germline gives CDR1 SGHDT, CDR2 YYEEEE. CDR3 nucleotides: TGTGCCAGCAGCTTGGTGGGGAGGACTACCAATGAGCAGTTCTTC. It specifies CASSLVGRTTNEQFF.

For the CDR3, the DNA is TGTGCCAGTACCCCGGGGGTTTACTACAATGAGCAGTTCTTC. Translated, it gives CASTPGVYYNEQFF. The chain carries TRBV19 and TRBJ2-1; D is possibly TRBD2 (6 bases). Trimming removed 7 bases at V and 3 bases at J, with 13 bases between. The CDR3 extends over 14 amino acids. The germline CDR1 and CDR2 sequences are LNHDA and SQIVND (reference sequence). Based on the CDR3 plus reference TRBV19 and TRBJ2-1, the full variable domain is DGGITQSPKYLFRKEGQNVTLSCEQNLNHDAMYWYRQDPGQGLRLIYYSQIVNDFQKGDIAEGYSVSREKKESFPLTVTSAQKNPTAFYLCASTPGVYYNEQFFGPGTRLTVL.

This clone was seen only once. J is TRBJ1-2 and V is TRBV5-8; 9 bases fit TRBD1. Germline CDR1 SGHTS, CDR2 YDEGEE. Unmatched junction bases numbered 13, after V lost 5 bases and J lost 2 bases. This CDR3 has 17 amino acids. CDR3 sequence: CASRTGTGKIFNYGYTF. As DNA, the CDR3 is TGTGCCAGCAGGACCGGGACAGGGAAGATCTTCAACTATGGCTACACCTTC. The full variable domain, its missing parts supplied by reference TRBV5-8 and TRBJ1-2, is EAGVTQSPTHLIKTRGQQATLRCSPISGHTSVYWYQQALGLGLQFLLWYDEGEERNRGNFPPRFSGRQFPNYSSELNVNALELEDSALYLCASRTGTGKIFNYGYTFGSGTRLTVV.

This chain uses TRBV7-2 with TRBJ2-7, with D perhaps TRBD1 (6 bases). Germline assignment: CDR1 SGHTA and CDR2 FQGNSA. The germline V and J ends were trimmed by 2 bases and 0 bases, with 11 bases remaining between them. The CDR3 totals 15 residues. The CDR3 reads CASSLRGGSSYEQYF. In DNA, the CDR3 is TGTGCCAGCAGCTTACGTGGGGGCAGCTCCTACGAGCAGTACTTC.

This clone was recorded only once. The CDR3 loop reads CSVDSYLSLNTEAFF. CDR3 sequence (DNA): TGCAGCGTTGATTCCTACTTAAGTTTGAACACTGAAGCTTTCTTT. The chain is built from TRBV29-1 and TRBJ1-1, with no clear D. This CDR3 is built from 15 residues. Per germline, CDR1 SQVTM and CDR2 ANQGSEA. Trimming left V 3 bases short and J 0 bases short, with 14 bases between.

This chain joins TRBV15 and TRBJ1-3; no reliable D call. V lost 3 bases, J lost 4 bases, and 4 bases lay in between. This CDR3 is 12 amino acids long. The germline V gene encodes CDR1 LNHNV and CDR2 YYDKDF (reference sequence). The CDR3 protein is CATSSSGNTIYF. The CDR3 DNA reads as TGTGCCACCAGCAGTTCAGGAAACACCATATATTTT.

The chain couples TRBV6-6 to TRBJ1-3; D is possibly TRBD1 (5 bases). The CDR3 contains 14 residues. The germline gives CDR1 MNHNY, CDR2 SVGAGI (reference sequence). With 0 bases removed from V and 4 bases from J, the gap between germline ends came to 7 bases. CDR3 nucleotides: TGTGCCAGCAGTTACTCAGGGGCCGGAAACACCATATATTTT. Its protein product is CASSYSGAGNTIYF.

In DNA form, the CDR3 reads TGTGCCAGTAGTATGGTGGACAGGAACGCAGATACGCAGTATTTT. Encoded protein: CASSMVDRNADTQYF. This chain uses TRBV19 with TRBJ2-3, with TRBD1 matching 7 bases. The CDR3 loop spans 15 amino acids. After removal of 3 bases from V and 4 bases from J, the junction contained 7 bases not matched to a gene. The germline V gene has CDR1 LNHDA and CDR2 SQIVND (reference sequence).

J is TRBJ2-1 and V is TRBV9; D is undetermined. The V gene lost 2 bases and the J gene lost 0 bases, with 9 bases spanning the gap. Looked up from germline, CDR1 is SGDLS and CDR2 is YYNGEE. CDR3 length equals 15 residues. The chain's CDR3 is CASSVASSSYNEQFF. CDR3 DNA: TGTGCCAGCAGCGTTGCGTCGAGCTCCTACAATGAGCAGTTCTTC.

The chain couples TRBV6-5 to TRBJ2-7; D is possibly TRBD1 (5 bases). The CDR3 totals 15 residues. V gave up 0 bases and J gave up 3 bases, with 12 bases separating them. From germline, CDR1 is MNHEY and CDR2 SVGAGI. The CDR3 coding sequence is TGTGCCAGCAGTTACTCGAGGCAGGGTAACTACGAGCAGTACGTC. Translation: CASSYSRQGNYEQYV.

The CDR3 loop is CASSHGTGGGVNTEAFF. CDR3 sequence (DNA): TGCGCCAGCAGCCACGGGACAGGGGGCGGCGTGAACACTGAAGCTTTCTTT. This chain uses TRBV4-1 with TRBJ1-1, with TRBD1 matching over 12 bases. The CDR3 runs 17 residues. V shed 3 bases, J shed 0 bases, and the junction held 5 bases outside the gene matches. Per germline, CDR1 MGHRA and CDR2 YSYEKL.

The chain uses TRBV18 and TRBJ2-2; 7 bases align to TRBD1. The CDR3 length is 16 residues. After removal of 3 bases from V and 2 bases from J, the junction contained 6 bases not matched to a gene. Germline-derived CDR1 and CDR2 are KGHSH and LQKENI. CDR3 coding DNA: TGTGCCAGCTCACCTCTGGGGACAGTCAACACCGGGGAGCTGTTTTTT. Protein sequence: CASSPLGTVNTGELFF.

This clone was picked up a small number of times. The chain links TRBV6-1 to TRBJ2-7, with 8 bases fitting TRBD1. V lost 6 bases to trimming and J lost 3 bases; unmatched junction nucleotides: 4. The CDR3 runs 13 residues. Germline CDR1 and CDR2: MNHNS and SASEGT. DNA for the CDR3: TGTGCCAGCAGGCCGGGACAGGTCTACGAGCAGTACGTC. This translates into CASRPGQVYEQYV.

This chain joins TRBV11-1 and TRBJ2-6; 9 nucleotides match TRBD1. This CDR3 has 15 amino acids. CDR1 and CDR2 (germline): SGHAT, FQDESV (reference sequence). V lost 5 bases, J lost 4 bases, and 3 bases stayed unmatched. The CDR3 DNA reads TGTGCCAGCAGCGGGACAGGGTACGGGGCCAACGTCCTGACTTTC. It codes for CASSGTGYGANVLTF.

This clone was seen only once. This chain joins TRBV28 and TRBJ2-7; D is unresolved. The CDR3 runs to 13 residues. V lost 1 base to trimming and J lost 4 bases, with 8 bases between them. Germline V gene lookup returns CDR1 MDHEN and CDR2 SYDVKM. CDR3: CASSLFSLYEQYF. In DNA form, the CDR3 reads TGTGCCAGCAGTTTATTTTCCTTATACGAGCAGTACTTC.